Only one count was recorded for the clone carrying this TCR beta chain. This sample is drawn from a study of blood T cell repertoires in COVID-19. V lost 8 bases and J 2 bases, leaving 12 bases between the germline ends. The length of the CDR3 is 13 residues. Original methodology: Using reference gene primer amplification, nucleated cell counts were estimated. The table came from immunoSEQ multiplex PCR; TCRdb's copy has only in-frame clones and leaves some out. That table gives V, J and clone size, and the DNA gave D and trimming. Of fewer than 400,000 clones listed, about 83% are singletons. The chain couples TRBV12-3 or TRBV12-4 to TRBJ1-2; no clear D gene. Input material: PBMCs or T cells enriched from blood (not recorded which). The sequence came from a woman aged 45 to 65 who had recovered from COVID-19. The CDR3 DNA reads TGTGCCAGCTCCCCTCCAGCGAACTATGGCTACACCTTC. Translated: CASSPPANYGYTF.